This is a list of T cell receptor beta chains from one sample in a study of blood T cell repertoires in COVID-19. Assay: immunoSEQ multiplex PCR; the TCRdb copy retains only in-frame clones and omits some. The data hold 200,000 to 250,000 clones, with about 80% observed a single time. The specimen sequenced was peripheral blood. These receptors were collected from an elderly man with acute or convalescent COVID-19. CDR3s include the opening cysteine and the closing phenylalanine or tryptophan. D genes are given only for firm matches. The listing skips clone size in some rows; elsewhere it reads once, few, many or a size class.

d_gene | j_gene | v_gene | abundance | CDR3nt | CDR3aa
- | TRBJ1-3 | TRBV12-5 | few | TGTGCTAGTGGTTTGGGGACTGTTTATACTGGAAACACCATATATTTT | CASGLGTVYTGNTIYF
TRBD1 | TRBJ1-2 | TRBV28 | - | TGTGCCAGCAGTTGGGGACAGTTCTATGGCTACACCTTC | CASSWGQFYGYTF
TRBD1 | TRBJ1-1 | TRBV24-1 | - | TGTGCCACCAGTGATACGAGGGGGCCGGCGAAAGCTTTCTTT | CATSDTRGPAKAFF
- | TRBJ2-5 | TRBV24-1 | - | TGTGCCACCAGTGGGAGCTCGGAGACCCAGTACTTC | CATSGSSETQYF
TRBD1 | TRBJ2-2 | TRBV5-1 | - | TGCGCCAGCAGCTTGGTGGGACAGGACACCGGGGAGCTGTTTTTT | CASSLVGQDTGELFF
TRBD1 | TRBJ1-6 | TRBV7-8 | - | TGTGCCAGCAGCTTCGGGACAGGGGGTTCACCCCTCCACTTT | CASSFGTGGSPLHF
TRBD1 | TRBJ1-2 | TRBV5-8 | - | TGTGCCAGCAGCTTTAGGACAGGGGAAGGCTACACCTTC | CASSFRTGEGYTF
- | TRBJ2-3 | TRBV10-2 | - | TGCGCCAGCAGTGAGGGGGGCGCAGATACGCAGTATTTT | CASSEGGADTQYF
TRBD2 | TRBJ2-3 | TRBV2 | - | TGTGCCAGCAGTGAGGGACTAGCGGGTACGCAGTATTTT | CASSEGLAGTQYF
- | TRBJ2-1 | TRBV28 | few | TGTGCCAGCAGTTTTTCGTCGGGGAATGAGCAGTTCTTC | CASSFSSGNEQFF
- | TRBJ2-1 | TRBV19 | - | TGTGCCAGTACTGGTGACAGCCTAGACGATGAGCAGTTCTTC | CASTGDSLDDEQFF
- | TRBJ1-1 | TRBV10-3 | few | TGTGCCATCAGATCACAGGAGACGAACACTGAAGCTTTCTTT | CAIRSQETNTEAFF
TRBD2 | TRBJ2-3 | TRBV2 | - | TGTGCCAGCACTAGCGGGAGGGCCCCTCCATTAAAGGATACGCAGTATTTT | CASTSGRAPPLKDTQYF
- | TRBJ1-4 | TRBV12-5 | - | TGTGCTAGTGGTTTGGGCGGGGGCGGTGAAAAACTGTTTTTT | CASGLGGGGEKLFF
- | TRBJ2-6 | TRBV13 | - | TGTGCCAGCACCAAAATTGGGGCCAACGTCCTGACTTTC | CASTKIGANVLTF
- | TRBJ1-1 | TRBV6-8 | - | TGTGCCAGCAGTTACTCGACAGGAACTGAAGCTTTCTTT | CASSYSTGTEAFF
TRBD1 | TRBJ1-3 | TRBV18 | - | TGTGCCAGCTCAGGGCAGGGGGCCCAAGCCTCTGGAAACACCATATATTTT | CASSGQGAQASGNTIYF
- | TRBJ1-6 | TRBV18 | - | TGTGCCAGCTCACGAGACAGTTTGAATTCACCCCTCCACTTT | CASSRDSLNSPLHF
- | TRBJ1-1 | TRBV21-1 | - | TGTGCCAGCAAGAGGGGGACAGGGCGGACTGAAGCTTTCTTT | CASKRGTGRTEAFF
- | TRBJ1-4 | TRBV5-1 | - | TGCGCCAGCAGCTTGGCGTCGACAGTGGGGAATGAAAAACTGTTTTTT | CASSLASTVGNEKLFF
TRBD2 | TRBJ2-1 | TRBV12-3/TRBV12-4 | - | TGTGCCAGCACCCTTAGCGGGGGTGAGCAGTTCTTC | CASTLSGGEQFF
TRBD1 | TRBJ1-5 | TRBV7-9 | few | TGTGCCAGCAGCTTAGGGACAGGGCCTATCAATCAGCCCCAGCATTTT | CASSLGTGPINQPQHF